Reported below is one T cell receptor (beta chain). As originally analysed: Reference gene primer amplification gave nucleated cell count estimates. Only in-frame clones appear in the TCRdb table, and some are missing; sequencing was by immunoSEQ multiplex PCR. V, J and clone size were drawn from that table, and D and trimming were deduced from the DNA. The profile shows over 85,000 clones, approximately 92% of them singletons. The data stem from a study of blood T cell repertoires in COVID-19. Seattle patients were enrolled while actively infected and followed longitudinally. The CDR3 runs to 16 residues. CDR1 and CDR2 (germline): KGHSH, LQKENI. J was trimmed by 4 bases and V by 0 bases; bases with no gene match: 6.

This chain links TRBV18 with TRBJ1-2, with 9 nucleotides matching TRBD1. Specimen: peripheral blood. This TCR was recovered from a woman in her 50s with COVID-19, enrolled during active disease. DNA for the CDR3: TGTGCCAGCTCACCACCGGACAGGGGATTGGGCTATGGCTACACCTTC. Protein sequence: CASSPPDRGLGYGYTF.